This TCR beta chain appears in the sequencing data of a study of T cells in narcolepsy. For the study at large: Donors had narcolepsy type 1 or type 2, or were healthy controls. Study-wide results and caveats: Healthy controls reportedly lacked the autoreactive clonotypes serially found in patients' blood. Comparing one patient's CSF and blood CD4+ clonotypes highlighted HCRT- and TRIB2-specific autoreactive clonotypes. In some patient and control memory CD4+ samples, autoreactive clones were absent.

The assay was immunoSEQ multiplex PCR, and TCRdb's table has in-frame clones only and misses some. The data contain some 32,000 clones, about four fifths of them singletons. This clone was seen more than once but under ten times. The antigen is not known. Material: CD45RA- memory CD4+ T cells from PBMCs. The receptor's source is a human donor with narcolepsy.

CDR3 in amino acids: CASSPESGMSYTF. CDR3 bases: TGTGCCAGCAGTCCGGAGAGCGGGATGAGCTACACCTTC. The V call is TRBV27, the J call TRBJ1-2, with D unresolved. The germline CDR1 and CDR2 sequences are MNHEY and SMNVEV (reference sequence). The CDR3 totals 13 residues. V was clipped by 5 bases and J by 9 bases, with 16 bases between them.